Described below is a single TCR beta chain sequence and its context. V was clipped by 1 base and J by 6 bases, with 16 bases between them. Germline loops: CDR1 LGHNA, CDR2 YSLEER. CDR3 size: 16 residues. Here immunoSEQ multiplex PCR was the method, and the copy in TCRdb shows in-frame clones only, minus some. The data show 180,000 or so clones, more than 80% seen once. These data belong to a study of T cell responses to AZD1222 COVID-19 vaccine. The gene calls are TRBV4-3 and TRBJ1-5; D remains unclear. The receptor was isolated from an adult who received the MenACWY meningococcal vaccine as a control. Sample: peripheral blood, taken 28 days after the second dose of the MenACWY control vaccine. The DNA of the CDR3 is TGCGCCAGCAGCCAAGTGTGGTCCGGACCAGCTCAGCCCCAGCATTTT. It is translated as CASSQVWSGPAQPQHF.